The 32 T cell receptor beta chains below were found in one sample sequenced in a study of blood T cells in healthy people across ages. Primed by a sample-barcoded 5' primer and a J-beta primer mix, a second PCR proceeded for 7 to 11 cycles. Via MiXCR, TCRdb re-called the 5' RACE reads, giving one row per CDR3 protein. Here the sample spans hundreds of thousands of distinct CDR3 sequences, around half being singletons. Sequencing used blood. The receptors derive from an elderly man in good health.

The gene calls are TRBV4-2 and TRBJ2-7, with TRBD1 matching 9 bases. The CDR3 sequence is 18 residues long. V was clipped by 4 bases and J by 0 bases; unmatched bases: 13. CDR1 and CDR2 (germline): LGHNA, YNFKEQ. Written as DNA, the CDR3 is TGTGCCAGCAGCCCTCTGACCGGGACAGGGTTGAGCTCCTACGAGCAGTACTTC. This encodes CASSPLTGTGLSSYEQYF.

V gene TRBV7-3 combines with J gene TRBJ2-5; TRBD2 is a possible D gene (6 bases). The CDR3 is made up of 13 amino acids. Looked up from germline, CDR1 is SGHTA and CDR2 is FQGTGA. The V end lost 1 base, the J end lost 10 bases, and 13 bases lay between the germline ends. The CDR3, as DNA: TGTGCCAGCAGCTTAATTGGTACAGCGGGCCAGTACTTC. Translation gives CASSLIGTAGQYF.

The chain joins TRBV7-2 to TRBJ1-6; no definite D call. Germline CDR1 and CDR2: SGHTA and FQGNSA. V lost 1 base to trimming and J lost 4 bases, with 11 bases between them. The CDR3 covers 16 residues. As DNA, the CDR3 is TGTGCCAGCAGCTTAGAACTGGCCCTATATAATTCACCCCTCCACTTT. It yields the protein CASSLELALYNSPLHF.

The V and J genes are TRBV5-1 and TRBJ2-3; D is perhaps TRBD1 (5 bases). CDR1 is SGHRS and CDR2 is YFSETQ in the germline V gene. Trimming pared 2 bases from V and 6 bases from J, leaving 16 bases between. This CDR3 region has 15 residues. CDR3 sequence: CASSFGQGIMDTQYF. The CDR3 DNA is TGCGCCAGCAGCTTCGGGCAGGGTATAATGGATACGCAGTATTTT.

This chain connects TRBV5-1 to TRBJ2-7; D uncertain. The CDR3 loop spans 11 amino acids. Trimming left V 0 bases short and J 12 bases short, with 10 bases between. Germline lookup yields CDR1 SGHRS and CDR2 YFSETQ. As DNA, the CDR3 is TGCGCCAGCAGCTTGGGGACCTTTAGGTACTTC. This encodes CASSLGTFRYF.

J is TRBJ2-3 and V is TRBV11-1; D might be TRBD1 (6 bases). Germline V lookup: CDR1 SGHAT, CDR2 FQDESV (reference sequence). Trimming took 5 bases from V and 14 from J, leaving 20 bases between them. The CDR3 extends over 13 amino acids. The CDR3 nucleotides read TGTGCCAGCAGCCAACAGGGACGTGGAGACGCGTATTTT. It encodes CASSQQGRGDAYF.

The chain is built from TRBV15 and TRBJ2-7; TRBD2 agrees at 7 bases. The CDR3 length is 15 residues. V dropped 2 bases and J dropped 4; count of bases not matched to a gene: 8. Germline loops: CDR1 LNHNV, CDR2 YYDKDF (reference sequence). CDR3 loop: CATSRSSGNLYEQYF. The CDR3 DNA is TGTGCCACCAGCAGATCGAGCGGGAACTTGTACGAGCAGTACTTC.

V gene TRBV5-1 combines with J gene TRBJ1-1; 7 nucleotides match TRBD1. Trimming took 0 bases from V and 1 from J; bases not matched to a gene: 0. This CDR3 comprises 14 residues. CDR1 and CDR2 (germline): SGHRS, YFSETQ. The DNA of the CDR3 is TGCGCCAGCAGCTTGGGGGACAGGAACACTGAAGCTTTCTTT. Its translation is CASSLGDRNTEAFF.

With regard to this clonotype: The junction differs from germline at one of its ends, possibly a read error. The chain employs TRBV29-1 and TRBJ2-3; 9 positions match TRBD2. This CDR3 has 13 amino acids. Looked up from germline, CDR1 is SQVTM and CDR2 is ANQGSEA. The CDR3 region has the DNA TGCAGCGTTGATAGCGGGAGCACAGAGACGCAGTATTTT. Translation gives CSVDSGSTETQYF.

The rearrangement links TRBV11-2 to TRBJ1-1; D might be TRBD1 (5 bases). V lost 5 bases, J lost 3 bases, and 10 bases lay in between. CDR3 length equals 13 residues. The germline V gene has CDR1 SGHAT and CDR2 FQNNGV. As DNA, the CDR3 is TGTGCCAGCAGCATAGGGGTGGACACTGAAGCTTTCTTT. This codes for CASSIGVDTEAFF.

J is TRBJ2-7 and V is TRBV27, with a tentative D call TRBD2 (6 bases). The CDR3 runs 15 residues. Germline CDR1 reads MNHEY; CDR2 reads SMNVEV (reference sequence). Trimming took off 4 bases at V and 6 bases at J, with 19 bases between the two ends. The CDR3 nucleotides are TGTGCCAGCAGTTCTTTAGGGACTGGCCAAGGCGAGCAGTACTTC. It codes for CASSSLGTGQGEQYF.

The V gene is TRBV10-3, the J gene TRBJ2-3; 7 bases fit TRBD2. The ends lost 11 bases at V and 1 base at J; junction bases unmatched: 12. Germline V CDR1 and CDR2: ENHRY, SYGVKD. The CDR3 contains 15 residues. CDR3 region: CAGSAGAGGTDTQYF. The CDR3 nucleotides read TGTGCCGGGTCGGCGGGAGCCGGGGGCACAGATACGCAGTATTTT.

J is TRBJ1-1 and V is TRBV21-1; TRBD1, as called in the table, went unchecked against the DNA. TRBV21-1 is a known pseudogene. The CDR3 extends over 18 amino acids. The CDR3 DNA reads TGTGCCAGCAGCAAAGGCCACGGGGGCTTCCCGCCTGACACTGAAGCTTTCTTT. This translates into CASSKGHGGFPPDTEAFF.

This chain uses TRBV15 with TRBJ2-4; 7 bases fit TRBD2. V shed 1 base, J shed 3 bases, and the junction held 0 bases outside the gene matches. CDR3 length: 14 amino acids. CDR1 LNHNV and CDR2 YYDKDF come from the germline V gene (reference sequence). As DNA, the CDR3 is TGTGCCACCAGCAGAGCTAGCGGCAAAAACATTCAGTACTTC. The encoded protein is CATSRASGKNIQYF.

This clonotype was seen only a few times. The chain employs TRBV29-1 and TRBJ2-3, with D tentatively TRBD2 (6 bases). Trimming took 2 bases from V and 5 from J, leaving 11 bases between them. The CDR3 loop spans 13 amino acids. Germline V lookup: CDR1 SQVTM, CDR2 ANQGSEA. The CDR3 is CSVEHGSGDTQYF. The CDR3 nucleotides are TGCAGCGTTGAACACGGGAGCGGAGATACGCAGTATTTT.

The rearrangement uses TRBV6-1 and TRBJ2-2; 8 bases line up with TRBD1. Germline loops: CDR1 MNHNS, CDR2 SASEGT. The CDR3 extends over 16 amino acids. J was trimmed by 5 bases and V by 2 bases; bases with no gene match: 7. The CDR3 spells CASSERGRGRTGELFF. In DNA, the CDR3 is TGTGCCAGCAGTGAACGCGGCAGGGGGCGTACCGGGGAGCTGTTTTTT.

This clonotype was seen a handful of times. The chain joins TRBV29-1 to TRBJ2-1; either TRBD1 or TRBD2 may fit D (5 bases each). The V and J ends lost 5 bases and 4 bases respectively, with 18 bases between them. The CDR3 length is 15 residues. From germline, CDR1 is SQVTM and CDR2 ANQGSEA. This CDR3 is CSVPGRLSFYNEQFF. The CDR3 nucleotides read TGCAGCGTTCCGGGACGCCTCTCTTTTTACAATGAGCAGTTCTTC.

DNA for the CDR3: TGTGCCAGCAGCCAGTCCGGGACAGGGACGTGGGAGACCCAGTACTTC. Its translation: CASSQSGTGTWETQYF. The chain combines TRBV3-1 with TRBJ2-5, with 9 nucleotides matching TRBD1. V was clipped by 3 bases and J by 5 bases; unmatched bases: 10. Per germline, CDR1 LGHDT and CDR2 YNNKEL (reference sequence). The CDR3 extends over 16 amino acids.

The J gene is TRBJ1-2, the V gene TRBV5-1; a weak D match, TRBD1 (5 bases). Per germline, CDR1 SGHRS and CDR2 YFSETQ. The CDR3 contains 14 residues. V was trimmed by 2 bases and J by 8 bases, leaving 16 bases between them. CDR3 amino acids: CASSLSGDSYGYTF. The CDR3, as DNA: TGCGCCAGCAGCTTAAGTGGGGACTCCTACGGCTACACCTTC.

The chain is built from TRBV28 and TRBJ2-1; the D call may be TRBD1 or TRBD2 (5 bases each). CDR1 and CDR2 from the germline V gene are MDHEN and SYDVKM. This CDR3 is 19 amino acids long. V shed 3 bases and J shed 7 bases, with 28 bases lying between them. The CDR3 DNA reads TGTGCCAGCAGTTTCCCGGGACCGAAAACTAGTCGAGGTAGGAATGAGCAGTTCTTC. It specifies CASSFPGPKTSRGRNEQFF.

V usage is TRBV15 and J usage is TRBJ2-7; 9 bases are a match to TRBD2. The CDR3 spans 15 residues. The junction had 3 bases not matched to a gene; V was cut back by 0 bases and J by 3 bases. Germline V CDR1 and CDR2: LNHNV, YYDKDF (reference sequence). The CDR3 DNA sequence: TGTGCCACCAGCAGAGAGAGGACTAGCGTCTACGAGCAGTACTTC. It codes for CATSRERTSVYEQYF.

The V call is TRBV5-1, the J call TRBJ2-1; D gene ambiguous. Gene TRBJ2-7 matches the end of the DNA better, so the J call may be wrong. There are 15 residues in the CDR3. Germline CDR1 reads SGHRS; CDR2 reads YFSETQ. In DNA form, the CDR3 reads TGCGCCAGCAGCTTAACGGCCAACTCCTACAATGAGCAGTACTTC. Translating it yields CASSLTANSYNEQYF.

The chain employs TRBV11-2 and TRBJ2-4; no definite D call. The V gene lost 1 base and the J gene lost 6 bases, with 7 bases spanning the gap. The CDR3 consists of 13 residues. Germline loops: CDR1 SGHAT, CDR2 FQNNGV. The CDR3 here is CASSLGVRNIQYF. Here the CDR3 DNA reads TGTGCCAGCAGCTTAGGAGTCAGAAACATTCAGTACTTC.

J is TRBJ2-6 and V is TRBV5-1; 9 bases are shared with TRBD1. The V segment lost 0 bases and the J segment 1 base; nucleotides outside the gene matches: 2. The germline V gene encodes CDR1 SGHRS and CDR2 YFSETQ. The CDR3 covers 17 residues. The CDR3 sequence: CASSLVQGASGANVLTF. The CDR3 DNA sequence: TGCGCCAGCAGCTTGGTACAGGGGGCATCTGGGGCCAACGTCCTGACTTTC.

In nucleotides, the CDR3 is TGTGCCAGCTCCCTCCGGACGCCTGCTCTCCCACCCCTTCTTGAGCAGTTCTTC. Protein product: CASSLRTPALPPLLEQFF. V gene TRBV18 combines with J gene TRBJ2-1; no firm D call. Per germline, CDR1 KGHSH and CDR2 LQKENI. The germline V and J ends were trimmed by 6 bases and 9 bases, with 30 bases remaining between them. The CDR3 runs to 18 residues.

The chain has TRBV6-6 and TRBJ2-5; 13 bases are a match to TRBD2. Trimming removed 6 bases from V and 0 bases from J; junction bases left unmatched: 4. The CDR3 loop spans 16 amino acids. Germline CDR1 MNHNY, CDR2 SVGAGI (reference sequence). CDR3 amino acids: CASRRGLAGDQETQYF. The CDR3 nucleotides are TGTGCCAGCAGACGCGGACTAGCGGGAGACCAAGAGACCCAGTACTTC.

This clonotype has a handful of counts. The rearrangement joins TRBV4-1 to TRBJ2-2, with D tentatively TRBD1 or TRBD2 (5 bases each). The V gene lost 0 bases and the J gene lost 2 bases, with 10 bases spanning the gap. Germline V gene sequence: CDR1 MGHRA, CDR2 YSYEKL. The CDR3 is 16 residues long. The DNA of the CDR3 is TGCGCCAGCAGCCAAGAGCCGGGACCCAACACCGGGGAGCTGTTTTTT. Amino acid sequence: CASSQEPGPNTGELFF.

This chain links TRBV7-3 with TRBJ2-3; D is perhaps TRBD2 (6 bases). This CDR3 has 15 residues. The V end was cut by 5 bases, the J end by 3 bases, with 15 bases between. Germline V CDR1 and CDR2: SGHTA, FQGTGA. CDR3 sequence (DNA): TGTGCCAGCAGCCCACGGGACTTCTCGACAGATACGCAGTATTTT. It yields the protein CASSPRDFSTDTQYF.

V gene TRBV29-1 combines with J gene TRBJ2-7; D possibly uses TRBD1 or TRBD2 (6 bases each). Germline CDR1 and CDR2: SQVTM and ANQGSEA. V was clipped by 2 bases and J by 2 bases, with 10 bases between them. The CDR3 is 13 amino acids. This chain's CDR3 is CSVETGAAYEQYF. CDR3 DNA sequence: TGCAGCGTTGAAACGGGGGCCGCCTACGAGCAGTACTTC.

Details on this clonotype: At one end the junction does not follow the germline gene, possibly because of a read error. The J gene is TRBJ2-5, the V gene TRBV3-1; D gene unclear. CDR1 is LGHDT, CDR2 YNNKEL, per germline (reference sequence). The length of the CDR3 is 15 residues. CDR3: CASSQGGDLQETRYF. The CDR3 nucleotides read TGTGCCAGCAGCCAAGGAGGCGATTTACAAGAGACCCGGTACTTC.

The J gene is TRBJ1-4, the V gene TRBV24-1; D perhaps matches TRBD1 (6 bases). Looked up from germline, CDR1 is KGHDR and CDR2 is SFDVKD. This CDR3 has 15 amino acids. Trimming pared 5 bases from V and 5 bases from J, leaving 14 bases between. CDR3 sequence (DNA): TGTGCCACCAGTGCTGGGGGCGGACTGAATGAAAAACTGTTTTTT. Translated, it gives CATSAGGGLNEKLFF.

The chain is built from TRBV30 and TRBJ2-1; 10 bases agree with TRBD2. After removal of 5 bases from V and 5 bases from J, the junction contained 15 bases not matched to a gene. This CDR3 spans 17 amino acids. Germline values: CDR1 GTSNPN, CDR2 SVGIG (reference sequence). The CDR3: CAWAPSGRGGGNNEQFF. The CDR3 nucleotides read TGTGCCTGGGCCCCTAGCGGGAGAGGGGGGGGTAACAATGAGCAGTTCTTC. Drawing the rest from reference TRBV30 and TRBJ2-1, the complete variable domain is SQTIHQWPATLVQPVGSPLSLECTVEGTSNPNLYWYRQAAGRGLQLLFYSVGIGQISSEVPQNLSASRPQDRQFILSSKKLLLSDSGFYLCAWAPSGRGGGNNEQFFGPGTRLTVL.